What follows are 8 T cell receptor beta chains derived from one specimen sequenced in a study of T cells in Graves' hyperthyroidism and ophthalmopathy (dated by TCRdb to between 2018 and 2020). Libraries were constructed by multiplex PCR. Instrument used: Illumina HiSeq 2000. The TCR beta CDR3 regions were amplified from the RNA transcripts. The first round of RT-PCR for the TCR CDR3 was performed with the HTBI primer set and the Qiagen OneStep RT-PCR kit. TCRdb's own reprocessing of the public reads used fastp at Q25 and MiXCR and kept productive beta chains. Every CDR3 protein is listed once, alongside the most common genes and DNA of its rows. Present in this sample are more than 550,000 distinct CDR3 sequences, 15% to 20% of which were seen just once. The biggest ten clones account for roughly a sixth of the sample. The sample consisted of blood. These TCRs come from a man aged 45 to 65 with Graves' hyperthyroidism.

The chain links TRBV28 to TRBJ2-7; 12 nucleotides align to TRBD2. The J segment lost 4 bases and the V segment lost 8 bases, leaving 9 bases of the junction unmatched. The germline gives CDR1 MDHEN, CDR2 SYDVKM. This CDR3 has 15 amino acids. The CDR3 here is CASGDPGLAGYEQYF. Written as DNA, the CDR3 is TGTGCCAGCGGTGATCCGGGACTAGCGGGTTACGAGCAGTACTTC.

This clonotype was seen only a few times. The chain joins TRBV15 to TRBJ2-3, with no clear D. This CDR3 is built from 16 residues. Germline V lookup: CDR1 LNHNV, CDR2 YYDKDF (reference sequence). V lost 3 bases and J 4 bases, leaving 17 bases between the germline ends. The CDR3 is CATSRAIGLPPDTQYF. Written as DNA, the CDR3 is TGTGCCACCAGCAGGGCTATCGGTCTTCCCCCAGATACGCAGTATTTT.

The chain links TRBV2 to TRBJ1-6; 8 bases agree with TRBD1. The CDR3 has 14 amino acids. Losses at the gene ends were 3 bases for V and 8 bases for J; bases not matched to a gene: 3. Germline V gene data show CDR1 as SNHLY and CDR2 as FYNNEI. The CDR3 DNA reads TGTGCCAGCAGTGATCAGGGGGCGCATTCACCCCTCCACTTT. This translates into CASSDQGAHSPLHF. The full variable domain, completed using reference TRBV2 and TRBJ1-6, is EPEVTQTPSHQVTQMGQEVILRCVPISNHLYFYWYRQILGQKVEFLVSFYNNEISEKSEIFDDQFSVERPDGSNFTLKIRSTKLEDSAMYFCASSDQGAHSPLHFGNGTRLTVT.

The genes are TRBV6-1 and TRBJ1-1; D not resolved. Germline V gene data show CDR1 as MNHNS and CDR2 as SASEGT. The CDR3 has 14 residues. The V gene lost 3 bases and the J gene lost 0 bases, with 8 bases spanning the gap. The CDR3 DNA sequence: TGTGCCAGCAGTGATAGGACTGTGAACACTGAAGCTTTCTTT. It is translated as CASSDRTVNTEAFF.

J is TRBJ2-1 and V is TRBV19; the match to TRBD1 covers 8 bases. The CDR3 extends over 15 amino acids. Unmatched junction bases numbered 8, after V lost 6 bases and J lost 4 bases. Germline V gene data show CDR1 as LNHDA and CDR2 as SQIVND (reference sequence). The CDR3 region is CASRAGQGYYNEQFF. In DNA form, the CDR3 reads TGTGCCAGTAGGGCCGGACAGGGTTATTACAATGAGCAGTTCTTC.

There are many counts of this clonotype. The rearrangement links TRBV7-9 to TRBJ2-1; no clear D. Trimming took off 1 base at V and 0 bases at J, with 4 bases between the two ends. The germline gives CDR1 SEHNR, CDR2 FQNEAQ (reference sequence). This CDR3 has 14 amino acids. The CDR3 DNA follows: TGTGCCAGCAGCTTAGAGACCTCCTACAATGAGCAGTTCTTC. It specifies CASSLETSYNEQFF.

A remark on this clonotype: The junction departs from the called germline gene at one end, perhaps through a read error. The gene calls are TRBV7-9 and TRBJ2-7; D gene unclear. Germline assignment: CDR1 SEHNR and CDR2 FQNEAQ (reference sequence). The CDR3 runs to 14 residues. The DNA of the CDR3 is TGCGCCAGCAGCCACTCTCTTGAGGACTACGAGCAGTACTTC. It is translated as CASSHSLEDYEQYF.

This clonotype showed up many times. The chain recombines TRBV7-2 with TRBJ2-1; unclear D gene. The CDR3 loop spans 14 amino acids. CDR1 is SGHTA and CDR2 is FQGNSA in the germline V gene. Trimming removed 1 base at V and 9 bases at J, with 13 bases between. The CDR3: CASSLVLGNGEQFF. DNA for the CDR3: TGTGCCAGCAGCTTAGTTTTGGGGAACGGTGAGCAGTTCTTC. The whole variable domain, remainder taken from reference TRBV7-2 and TRBJ2-1, is GAGVSQSPSNKVTEKGKDVELRCDPISGHTALYWYRQSLGQGLEFLIYFQGNSAPDKSGLPSDRFSAERTGGSVSTLTIQRTQQEDSAVYLCASSLVLGNGEQFFGPGTRLTVL.